The subject of this entry is one T cell receptor (beta chain). The record originates from a study of blood T cell repertoires in COVID-19. Study as a whole: Sites in the United States, Italy and Spain provided acute and convalescent COVID-19 samples.

Data came from immunoSEQ multiplex PCR; TCRdb stores just in-frame clones and leaves some out. The sample lists approximately 97,000 clones, around nine tenths occurring once. This CDR3 comprises 15 residues. CDR1 SGHRS and CDR2 YFSETQ come from the germline V gene. J gave up 4 bases and V 0 bases, and 6 bases lay outside the gene matches. This receptor was identified in a man aged 45-65 years with active or convalescent COVID-19. Specimen: peripheral blood. The chain employs TRBV5-1 and TRBJ1-2; 7 positions agree with TRBD1. The CDR3 DNA sequence: TGCGCCAGCAGCTTGGACCCAGGGGGAGGCTATGGCTACACCTTC. Translation gives CASSLDPGGGYGYTF.